This TCR beta chain originates from a study of T-cell memory formation after mild COVID-19. Study background: Most TCR clusters belonged to a single donor.

The V end was cut by 3 bases, the J end by 1 base, with 9 bases between. Germline assignment: CDR1 SEHNR and CDR2 FQNEAQ (reference sequence). This CDR3 has 15 amino acids. TCRdb re-called the 5' RACE reads with MiXCR, one entry per CDR3 protein. The sample includes nearly 200,000 distinct CDR3 sequences, about 16% of them seen just once. Notes on this clonotype: Antigen: not known.

The study's findings and limits: Within pre-infection memory, some responding clones were found, suggesting cross-reactive memory joined. Second-wave clones that peaked on day 37 lacked confirmed SARS-CoV-2 specificity.

The TCR originated in an adult woman who had mild COVID-19 (a few samples of this study predate the infection). Cell type and time point are not known. The chain couples TRBV7-9 to TRBJ2-2; D not certain. The sequencing input was PBMCs or a T cell subset sorted from them (not recorded which). The chain's CDR3 is CASSFLSQNTGELFF. In nucleotides, the CDR3 is TGTGCCAGCAGCTTTCTGAGTCAGAACACCGGGGAGCTGTTTTTT.